The clone carrying this TCR beta chain was observed a few times. Antigen: not known. At the DNA level, this CDR3 is encoded by other sequences in the same sample as well. Nobody wrote down the CMV serostatus of this donor. With 60 Vbeta and 13 Jbeta primers, the PCR was carried out. Method: immunoSEQ multiplex PCR; TCRdb's copy keeps in-frame clones and lacks some. Here the sample spans about 140,000 clones, roughly four fifths being singletons. The junction had 2 bases not matched to a gene; V was cut back by 3 bases and J by 1 base. From germline, CDR1 is KGHSH and CDR2 LQKENI. The CDR3 covers 15 residues. This entry comes from a study of cytomegalovirus exposure and HLA in healthy donors. The study, taken as a whole, reports: Listed as cytomegalovirus-associated were 150 or so TCR beta chains. Data from an earlier analysis indicated that most TCR beta V segments were productive either about 87% or about 30% of the time.

The chain couples TRBV18 to TRBJ2-7, with 11 bases aligning to TRBD2. The receptor was derived from a human donor in good health. Sequences were obtained from PBMCs. The CDR3 DNA reads TGTGCCAGCTCACCCGGGACTAGCGGTTCCTACGAGCAGTACTTC. This gives the protein CASSPGTSGSYEQYF.